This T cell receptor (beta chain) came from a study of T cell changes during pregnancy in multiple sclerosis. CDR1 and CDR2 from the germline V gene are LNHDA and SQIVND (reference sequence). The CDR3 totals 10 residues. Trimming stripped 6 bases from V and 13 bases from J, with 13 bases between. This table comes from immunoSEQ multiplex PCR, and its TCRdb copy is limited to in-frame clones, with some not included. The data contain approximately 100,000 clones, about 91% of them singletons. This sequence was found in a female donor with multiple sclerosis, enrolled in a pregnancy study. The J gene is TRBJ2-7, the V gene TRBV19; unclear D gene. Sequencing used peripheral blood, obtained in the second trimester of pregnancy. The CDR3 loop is CASSPRSFYF. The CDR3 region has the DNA TGTGCCAGTAGCCCGCGATCATTTTACTTC. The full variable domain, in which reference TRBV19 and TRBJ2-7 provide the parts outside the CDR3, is DGGITQSPKYLFRKEGQNVTLSCEQNLNHDAMYWYRQDPGQGLRLIYYSQIVNDFQKGDIAEGYSVSREKKESFPLTVTSAQKNPTAFYLCASSPRSFYFGPGTRLTVT.